This TCR beta chain was observed in a study of OX40 agonist ivuxolimab in advanced cancers. Trimming shortened V by 6 bases and J by 7 bases, and 9 bases separated the two germline ends. The length of the CDR3 is 12 residues. From germline, CDR1 is SNHLY and CDR2 FYNNEI. Sequencing used immunoSEQ multiplex PCR; TCRdb keeps in-frame clones, though not all of them. The repertoire holds about 58,000 clones, with roughly 80% as singletons. The sequencing used CD4+ or CD8+ T cells sorted from blood, collected in a trial of the OX40 agonist ivuxolimab. The chain uses TRBV2 and TRBJ2-2; D is uncertain. This receptor was taken from an adult with an advanced solid tumor such as melanoma, head and neck, liver or kidney cancer. CDR3 amino acids: CASRSGSGELFF. Written as DNA, the CDR3 is TGTGCCAGCAGGTCGGGCAGCGGGGAGCTGTTTTTT.